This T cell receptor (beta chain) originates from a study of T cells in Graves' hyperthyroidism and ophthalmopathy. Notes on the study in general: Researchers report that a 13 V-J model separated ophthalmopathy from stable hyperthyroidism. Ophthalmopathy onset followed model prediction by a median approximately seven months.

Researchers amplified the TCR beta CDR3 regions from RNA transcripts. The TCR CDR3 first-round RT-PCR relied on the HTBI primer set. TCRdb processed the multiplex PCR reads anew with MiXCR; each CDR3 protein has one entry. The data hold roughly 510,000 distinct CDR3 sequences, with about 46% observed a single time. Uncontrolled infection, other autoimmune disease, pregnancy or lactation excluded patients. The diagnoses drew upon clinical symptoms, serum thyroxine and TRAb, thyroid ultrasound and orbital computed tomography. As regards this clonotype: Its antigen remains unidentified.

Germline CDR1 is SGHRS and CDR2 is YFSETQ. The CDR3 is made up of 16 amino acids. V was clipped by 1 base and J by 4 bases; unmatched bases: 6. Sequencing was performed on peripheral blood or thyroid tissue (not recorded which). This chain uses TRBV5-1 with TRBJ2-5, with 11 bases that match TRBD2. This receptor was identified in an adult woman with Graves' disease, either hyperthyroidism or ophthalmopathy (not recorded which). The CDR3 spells CASSLITSGSGETQYF. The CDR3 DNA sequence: TGCGCCAGCAGCTTGATAACTAGCGGGAGTGGAGAGACCCAGTACTTC.